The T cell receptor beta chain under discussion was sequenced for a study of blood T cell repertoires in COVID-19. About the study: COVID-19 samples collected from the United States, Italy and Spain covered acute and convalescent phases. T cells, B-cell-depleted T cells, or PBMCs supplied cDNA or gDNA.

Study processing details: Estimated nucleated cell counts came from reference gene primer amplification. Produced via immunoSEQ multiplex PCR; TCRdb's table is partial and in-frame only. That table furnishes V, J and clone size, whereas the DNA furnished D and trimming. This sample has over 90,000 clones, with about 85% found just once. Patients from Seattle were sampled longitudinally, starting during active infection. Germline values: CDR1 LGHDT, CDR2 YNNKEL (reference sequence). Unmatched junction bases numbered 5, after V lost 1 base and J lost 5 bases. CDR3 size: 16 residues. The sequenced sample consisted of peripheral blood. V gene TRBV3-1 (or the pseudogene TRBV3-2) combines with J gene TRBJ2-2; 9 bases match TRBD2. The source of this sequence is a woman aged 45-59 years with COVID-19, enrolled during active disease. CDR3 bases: TGTGCCAGCAGCCAAGGGAGCGGGGGGATGACCGGGGAGCTGTTTTTT. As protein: CASSQGSGGMTGELFF.